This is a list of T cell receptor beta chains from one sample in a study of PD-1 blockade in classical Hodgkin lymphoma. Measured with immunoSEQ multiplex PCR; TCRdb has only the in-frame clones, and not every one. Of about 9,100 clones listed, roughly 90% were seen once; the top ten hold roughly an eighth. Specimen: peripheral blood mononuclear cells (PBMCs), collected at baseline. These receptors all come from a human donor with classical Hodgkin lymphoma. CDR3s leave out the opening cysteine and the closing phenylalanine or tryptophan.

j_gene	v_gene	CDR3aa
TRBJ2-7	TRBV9	ASSDTYEQY
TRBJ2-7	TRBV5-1	ASSLVAGLGEQY
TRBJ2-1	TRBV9	ASAEDSSYNEQF
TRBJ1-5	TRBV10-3	AISGGQGGNQPQH
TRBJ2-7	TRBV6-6	ASSTRTSGSYEQY
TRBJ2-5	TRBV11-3	ASSPGVRAQETQY
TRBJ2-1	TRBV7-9	ASSLGAGGPVDEQF
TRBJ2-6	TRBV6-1	ASSELGGLGTGANVLT
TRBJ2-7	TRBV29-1	SVEDRRGQGSYEQY
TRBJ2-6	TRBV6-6	ASSRVGSGANVLT
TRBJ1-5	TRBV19	ASSIGVQPQH
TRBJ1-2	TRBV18	ASSPYEITGTGYT
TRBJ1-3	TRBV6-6	ASTRQEVANTIY
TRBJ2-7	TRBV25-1	ASRTNIEQY
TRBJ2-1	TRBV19	ASSFGLEEQF
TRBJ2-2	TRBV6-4	ASSVSREQNTGELF
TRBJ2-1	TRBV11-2	ASSLGLRGAIDEQF
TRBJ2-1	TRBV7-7	ASSLVHDTRHSYNEQF
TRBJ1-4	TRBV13	ASSLRDMAADEKLF
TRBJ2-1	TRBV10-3	AIRIDADNEQF
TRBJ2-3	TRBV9	ASSPGRDTQY
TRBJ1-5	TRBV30	AWAGGNQPPH
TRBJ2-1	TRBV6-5	ASSYSWSSYNEQF
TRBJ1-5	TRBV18	ASSDSSNQPQH
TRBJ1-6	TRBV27	ASKVSSNSPLH